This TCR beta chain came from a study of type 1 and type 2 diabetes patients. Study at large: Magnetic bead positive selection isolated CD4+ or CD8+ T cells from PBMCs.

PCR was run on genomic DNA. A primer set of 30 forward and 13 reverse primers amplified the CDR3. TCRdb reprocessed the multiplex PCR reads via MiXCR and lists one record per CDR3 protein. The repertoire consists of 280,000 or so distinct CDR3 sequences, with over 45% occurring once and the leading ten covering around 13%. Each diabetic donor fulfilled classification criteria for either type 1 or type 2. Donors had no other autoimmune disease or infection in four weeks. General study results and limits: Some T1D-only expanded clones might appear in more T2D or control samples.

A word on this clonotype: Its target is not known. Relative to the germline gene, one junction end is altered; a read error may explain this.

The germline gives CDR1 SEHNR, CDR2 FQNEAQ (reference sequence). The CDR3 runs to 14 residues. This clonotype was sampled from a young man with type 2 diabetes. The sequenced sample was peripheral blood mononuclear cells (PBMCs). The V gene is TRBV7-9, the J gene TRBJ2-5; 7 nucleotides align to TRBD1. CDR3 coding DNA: TGTGCCGGCAGCTCCGGGACAGTAAAAGAGACCCAGTACTTC. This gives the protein CAGSSGTVKETQYF.